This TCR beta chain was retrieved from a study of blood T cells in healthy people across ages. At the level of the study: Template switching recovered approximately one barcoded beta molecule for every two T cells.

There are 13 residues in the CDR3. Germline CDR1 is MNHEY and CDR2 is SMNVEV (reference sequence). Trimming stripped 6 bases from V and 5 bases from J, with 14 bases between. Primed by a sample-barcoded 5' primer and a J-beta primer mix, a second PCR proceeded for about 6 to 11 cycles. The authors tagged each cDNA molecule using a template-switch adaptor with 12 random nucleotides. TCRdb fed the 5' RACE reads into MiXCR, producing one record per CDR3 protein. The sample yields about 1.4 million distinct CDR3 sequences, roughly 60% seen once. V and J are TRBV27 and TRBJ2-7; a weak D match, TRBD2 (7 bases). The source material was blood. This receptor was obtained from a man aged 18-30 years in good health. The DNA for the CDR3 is TGTGCCAGCAGCCAAGGGGGGGCAAACGAGCAGTACTTC. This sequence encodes CASSQGGANEQYF.